The 27 T cell receptor beta chains reported below all come from one sample, sequenced in a study of tumor-infiltrating lymphocytes in localized non-small cell lung cancer (dated by TCRdb to about 2021). Libraries were prepared through the immunoSEQ multiplex PCR assay. TCRdb re-hosts the immuneACCESS table, in-frame sequences only. Its copies lack some clones; in the studies checked, an unresolved V gene accounts for under half of them, and the cause for the rest is not known. The sample table records about 16,000 clones; 70% to 75% of these occur just once. The leading ten clones occupy 9.1% of the sample. The sample was lung tumor tissue. The source of these receptors is a human donor with non-small cell lung cancer.

The V call is TRBV2, the J call TRBJ2-6, with D unresolved. V was clipped by 4 bases and J by 2 bases, with 9 bases between them. The germline V gene has CDR1 SNHLY and CDR2 FYNNEI. The CDR3 has 15 residues. Here the CDR3 reads CASSGARTGANVLTF. Here the CDR3 DNA reads TGTGCCAGCAGTGGGGCGAGGACTGGGGCCAACGTCCTGACTTTC.

The chain uses TRBV7-9 and TRBJ2-7; no firm D call. Germline V gene sequence: CDR1 SEHNR, CDR2 FQNEAQ (reference sequence). The CDR3 length is 12 residues. V was clipped by 2 bases and J by 2 bases, with 4 bases between them. The CDR3 DNA reads as TGTGCCAGCAGCTTAACGGCCTACGAGCAGTACTTC. It encodes CASSLTAYEQYF.

This chain links TRBV28 with TRBJ1-5; D is ambiguous. CDR3 length equals 18 residues. The V and J ends lost 6 bases and 0 bases respectively, with 21 bases between them. The V gene's germline CDR1 is MDHEN and CDR2 SYDVKM. CDR3 sequence (DNA): TGTGCCAGCAGCCTATCTATCGGCTTGCTGCGTAGCAATCAGCCCCAGCATTTT. Translating gives CASSLSIGLLRSNQPQHF.

A remark on this clone: One junction end disagrees with the germline gene, perhaps due to a read error. The chain employs TRBV7-6 and TRBJ2-2; 9 bases line up with TRBD2. The CDR3 loop spans 14 amino acids. Per germline, CDR1 SGHVS and CDR2 FNYEAQ. For the CDR3, the DNA is TGTGCCAGCAGCGTAGCGGGAGCCACCGGGGAGCTGTTTTTT. This codes for CASSVAGATGELFF.

The chain uses TRBV2 and TRBJ1-6; no firm D call. The CDR3 spans 11 residues. The germline CDR1 and CDR2 sequences are SNHLY and FYNNEI. Trimming pared 3 bases from V and 7 bases from J, leaving 1 base between. The DNA for the CDR3 is TGTGCCAGCAGTGAGAATTCACCCCTCCACTTT. This codes for CASSENSPLHF. Complete variable domain (other parts from reference TRBV2 and TRBJ1-6): EPEVTQTPSHQVTQMGQEVILRCVPISNHLYFYWYRQILGQKVEFLVSFYNNEISEKSEIFDDQFSVERPDGSNFTLKIRSTKLEDSAMYFCASSENSPLHFGNGTRLTVT.

This chain connects TRBV27 to TRBJ1-2, with TRBD1 identical over 8 bases. CDR1 MNHEY and CDR2 SMNVEV come from the germline V gene (reference sequence). The CDR3 contains 15 residues. V was pared by 5 bases and J by 8 bases, with 13 bases of the junction left unmatched. CDR3 nucleotides: TGTGCCAGCAGTCCCCTTGGACAGGGTTCCTACGGCTACACCTTC. It encodes CASSPLGQGSYGYTF.

This chain links TRBV5-6 with TRBJ1-2, with D perhaps TRBD1 (5 bases). V was pared by 0 bases and J by 6 bases, with 24 bases between. Per the germline V gene, CDR1 is SGHDT and CDR2 is YYEEEE. This CDR3 region has 18 residues. CDR3: CASSLGVISQARHHGYTF. CDR3 DNA: TGTGCCAGCAGCTTGGGCGTTATATCACAGGCCCGCCACCATGGCTACACCTTC.

The chain couples TRBV9 to TRBJ2-3; D may match TRBD1 or TRBD2 (6 bases each). The V gene's germline CDR1 is SGDLS and CDR2 YYNGEE. The CDR3 consists of 16 residues. Deletions cut 3 bases from V and 4 bases from J, with 18 bases between. The CDR3 DNA sequence: TGTGCCAGCAGCGCCCGGGACCCCGGGGGCCCAGATACGCAGTATTTT. Translation gives CASSARDPGGPDTQYF. Full variable domain (remainder filled in from reference TRBV9 and TRBJ2-3): DSGVTQTPKHLITATGQRVTLRCSPRSGDLSVYWYQQSLDQGLQFLIQYYNGEERAKGNILERFSAQQFPDLHSELNLSSLELGDSALYFCASSARDPGGPDTQYFGPGTRLTVL.

V and J are TRBV5-1 and TRBJ1-2, with D possibly matching TRBD1 (5 bases). The CDR3 is 14 amino acids. Looked up from germline, CDR1 is SGHRS and CDR2 is YFSETQ. Trimming shortened V by 0 bases and J by 8 bases, and 14 bases separated the two germline ends. This chain's CDR3 is CASSLVVGHNGYTF. CDR3 DNA: TGCGCCAGCAGCTTGGTAGTGGGGCACAACGGCTACACCTTC.

This clone turned up a few times. V gene TRBV27 combines with J gene TRBJ2-3; the D gene is possibly TRBD1 (5 bases). Trimming took 2 bases from V and 6 from J, leaving 6 bases between them. CDR1 is MNHEY and CDR2 is SMNVEV in the germline V gene (reference sequence). This CDR3 is built from 12 residues. CDR3 amino acids: CASSLPGDTQYF. The CDR3 nucleotides read TGTGCCAGCAGTTTACCAGGGGATACGCAGTATTTT.

V usage is TRBV30 and J usage is TRBJ2-2; the match to TRBD2 covers 11 bases. CDR1 and CDR2 from the germline V gene are GTSNPN and SVGIG (reference sequence). V was clipped by 4 bases and J by 2 bases; unmatched bases: 3. The CDR3 sequence is 15 residues long. CDR3 nucleotides: TGTGCCTGGATTACTAGCGGGAGAAACACCGGGGAGCTGTTTTTT. Translated: CAWITSGRNTGELFF. Full variable domain (remainder filled in from reference TRBV30 and TRBJ2-2): SQTIHQWPATLVQPVGSPLSLECTVEGTSNPNLYWYRQAAGRGLQLLFYSVGIGQISSEVPQNLSASRPQDRQFILSSKKLLLSDSGFYLCAWITSGRNTGELFFGEGSRLTVL.

The chain carries TRBV29-1 and TRBJ2-3; D unclear. Germline loops: CDR1 SQVTM, CDR2 ANQGSEA. This CDR3 has 19 residues. V was cut by 0 bases and J by 0 bases, with 22 bases left in between. For the CDR3, the DNA is TGCAGCGTTGAAGATCAAGTGCTCGGTGAGGCCTCTAGCACAGATACGCAGTATTTT. Translating gives CSVEDQVLGEASSTDTQYF.

This clone is labeled medium-sized (0.01 to 0.1%). The rearrangement joins TRBV30 to TRBJ2-5; D may be TRBD1 or TRBD2 (5 bases each). The CDR3 consists of 13 residues. Trimming pared 3 bases from V and 5 bases from J, leaving 13 bases between. Germline-derived CDR1 and CDR2 are GTSNPN and SVGIG (reference sequence). Here the CDR3 reads CAWSGTLDETQYF. The DNA of the CDR3 is TGTGCCTGGAGCGGGACCCTGGACGAGACCCAGTACTTC.

The gene calls are TRBV5-4 and TRBJ1-2; a weak D match, TRBD1 (5 bases). This CDR3 has 15 residues. Germline values: CDR1 SGHNT, CDR2 YYREEE (reference sequence). V lost 3 bases to trimming and J lost 6 bases, with 18 bases between them. The CDR3 spells CASSSSQRTSDGYTF. As DNA, the CDR3 is TGTGCCAGCAGCTCAAGTCAGCGGACATCCGATGGCTACACCTTC. Drawing the rest from reference TRBV5-4 and TRBJ1-2, the complete variable domain is ETGVTQSPTHLIKTRGQQVTLRCSSQSGHNTVSWYQQALGQGPQFIFQYYREEENGRGNFPPRFSGLQFPNYSSELNVNALELDDSALYLCASSSSQRTSDGYTFGSGTRLTVV.

The chain employs TRBV5-4 and TRBJ2-1, with TRBD2 matching 7 bases. J gave up 2 bases and V 0 bases, and 2 bases lay outside the gene matches. This CDR3 contains 15 residues. CDR1 is SGHNT, CDR2 YYREEE, per germline (reference sequence). CDR3 sequence reads: CASSLGEGPYNEQFF. In DNA, the CDR3 is TGTGCCAGCAGCTTGGGGGAGGGCCCCTACAATGAGCAGTTCTTC.

DNA of the CDR3: TGCGCCAGCAGCCCGGGAGGGACTAGTAAAGAGACCCAGTACTTC. Translated: CASSPGGTSKETQYF. This chain uses TRBV5-1 with TRBJ2-5, with 8 bases aligning to TRBD2. This CDR3 contains 15 residues. V lost 4 bases and J lost 3; bases outside the gene matches: 8. Germline CDR1 and CDR2: SGHRS and YFSETQ.

The V and J genes are TRBV7-9 and TRBJ2-7, with 11 bases fitting TRBD2. Trimming at V came to 5 bases and at J to 3 bases, leaving 6 bases not matched to a gene. The CDR3 covers 15 residues. Germline values: CDR1 SEHNR, CDR2 FQNEAQ (reference sequence). The CDR3 loop is CASSPPTSGVYEQYF. CDR3 nucleotides: TGTGCCAGCAGCCCCCCGACTAGCGGGGTCTACGAGCAGTACTTC.

In its sample, this clone was seen once. The rearrangement joins TRBV18 to TRBJ1-6; 8 bases fit TRBD1. CDR3 length: 15 residues. The trim removed 3 bases at V and 14 bases at J, leaving 12 bases unmatched. Germline CDR1 KGHSH, CDR2 LQKENI. The CDR3 spells CASSPPRTGTLALHF. In DNA, the CDR3 is TGTGCCAGCTCACCTCCGAGGACAGGGACCTTGGCCCTCCACTTT.

V is TRBV27 and J is TRBJ2-2; either TRBD1 or TRBD2 may fit D (5 bases each). Germline V CDR1 and CDR2: MNHEY, SMNVEV (reference sequence). The CDR3 has 16 residues. V was cut by 4 bases and J by 4 bases, with 16 bases left in between. CDR3 in amino acids: CASSSSGTHLTGELFF. CDR3 coding DNA: TGTGCCAGCAGTTCCTCCGGGACCCACCTCACCGGGGAGCTGTTTTTT.

The gene calls are TRBV7-2 and TRBJ1-4; the D gene is possibly TRBD1 (5 bases). V dropped 1 base and J dropped 5 bases, with 17 bases sitting between them. The CDR3 runs 17 residues. Germline V gene lookup returns CDR1 SGHTA and CDR2 FQGNSA. This CDR3 is CASSLETGGRANEKLFF. The DNA for the CDR3 is TGTGCCAGCAGCTTAGAAACTGGGGGTCGGGCCAATGAAAAACTGTTTTTT.

J is TRBJ2-3 and V is TRBV5-1, with 8 bases fitting TRBD2. Germline CDR1 SGHRS, CDR2 YFSETQ. This CDR3 has 15 amino acids. Unmatched junction bases numbered 10, after V lost 2 bases and J lost 8 bases. CDR3 sequence reads: CASSFTGGVFGTQYF. The CDR3 DNA is TGCGCCAGCAGCTTCACCGGGGGGGTTTTTGGTACGCAGTATTTT. The full variable domain, its missing parts supplied by reference TRBV5-1 and TRBJ2-3, is KAGVTQTPRYLIKTRGQQVTLSCSPISGHRSVSWYQQTPGQGLQFLFEYFSETQRNKGNFPGRFSGRQFSNSRSEMNVSTLELGDSALYLCASSFTGGVFGTQYFGPGTRLTVL.

The V call is TRBV4-1, the J call TRBJ2-3, with 8 bases fitting TRBD1. Looked up from germline, CDR1 is MGHRA and CDR2 is YSYEKL. The CDR3 is 16 residues long. J was trimmed by 4 bases and V by 0 bases; bases with no gene match: 6. CDR3 protein: CASSQESGGRADTQYF. CDR3 in DNA: TGCGCCAGCAGCCAAGAGTCAGGGGGCAGGGCAGATACGCAGTATTTT.

This clone was seen a single time. V gene TRBV10-3 combines with J gene TRBJ1-2; 7 bases are a match to TRBD1. V shed 6 bases, J shed 3 bases, and the junction held 10 bases outside the gene matches. This CDR3 has 15 residues. The germline V gene has CDR1 ENHRY and CDR2 SYGVKD. CDR3 in DNA: TGTGCCATCAGAGCTTCAGGGGGGGACCACTATGGCTACACCTTC. Its translation is CAIRASGGDHYGYTF.

CDR3 amino acids: CASSLVGTSADNEQFF. The DNA for the CDR3 is TGTGCCAGCAGCTTAGTCGGGACTAGCGCTGACAATGAGCAGTTCTTC. The J gene is TRBJ2-1, the V gene TRBV7-8; 10 nucleotides line up with TRBD2. This CDR3 spans 16 amino acids. The J segment lost 5 bases and the V segment lost 1 base, leaving 5 bases of the junction unmatched. Germline assignment: CDR1 SGHVS and CDR2 FQNEAQ.

This rearrangement joins TRBV6-6 to TRBJ1-4; D possibly corresponds to TRBD1 (5 bases). The V and J ends lost 5 bases and 4 bases respectively, with 14 bases between them. The germline CDR1 and CDR2 sequences are MNHNY and SVGAGI (reference sequence). This CDR3 spans 15 amino acids. The CDR3 protein is CASSRFRDLNEKLFF. Written as DNA, the CDR3 is TGTGCCAGCAGTCGCTTCCGGGACCTTAATGAAAAACTGTTTTTT.

This chain joins TRBV28 and TRBJ1-2; tentatively, D is TRBD1 (6 bases). Trimming cost V 8 bases and J 4 bases, with 23 bases left between them. The length of the CDR3 is 16 residues. CDR1 MDHEN and CDR2 SYDVKM come from the germline V gene. The chain's CDR3 is CASGASHQQGGYGYTF. DNA for the CDR3: TGTGCCAGCGGAGCTAGCCATCAACAGGGCGGCTATGGCTACACCTTC.

The V gene is TRBV29-1, the J gene TRBJ1-1, with no clear D. With 5 bases removed from V and 0 bases from J, the gap between germline ends came to 7 bases. Germline loops: CDR1 SQVTM, CDR2 ANQGSEA. CDR3 length: 12 amino acids. The CDR3 region has the DNA TGCAGCGTTACTACCATGAACACTGAAGCTTTCTTT. Its protein product is CSVTTMNTEAFF.